Given below is one T cell receptor (beta chain) in context. The antigen remains unidentified. This specimen belongs to a study of cytomegalovirus exposure and HLA in healthy donors. General study results and limits: Immune exposure information comprised only CMV serostatus.

Looked up from germline, CDR1 is MNHNY and CDR2 is SVGAGI (reference sequence). The CDR3 consists of 14 residues. V shed 7 bases and J 1 base; nucleotides not matched to a gene: 6. Healthy bone marrow donors made up the donor group. In nominal health when sampled, donors likely had unrecorded immune exposures nonetheless. A multiplex PCR was run with 60 Vbeta primers and 13 Jbeta primers. Profiling relied on immunoSEQ multiplex PCR, and the TCRdb table lists in-frame clones only, not all of them. The sample yields roughly 170,000 clones, approximately 80% seen once. The source of this sequence is a girl aged 2 to 9 in good health and CMV-seropositive. The chain is built from TRBV6-6 and TRBJ2-5; 7 positions match TRBD2. Sequenced input: PBMCs. The CDR3 DNA follows: TGTGCCAGCACCCAGGGACTACTCCAAGAGACCCAGTACTTC. It specifies CASTQGLLQETQYF.